The 30 T cell receptor beta chains presented below share a single source sample, sequenced in a study of CD8+CD57+ T cells in acquired aplastic anemia. Patients picked for sequencing had shown CD8+CD57+ cell expansion detected by flow cytometry. Genomic DNA templated the TCR beta VDJ and CDR3 profiling. Using its own MiXCR run on the reads, TCRdb lists one record per CDR3 protein. The repertoire holds about 160,000 distinct CDR3 sequences, 70% to 80% seen once, with under 60% in the top ten. Sequencing was performed on sorted CD4+, CD8+, or CD8+CD57+ T cells (not recorded which) from PBMCs. These receptor sequences come from a human donor with aplastic anemia.

The chain recombines TRBV20-1 with TRBJ2-3, with 10 bases lining up with TRBD2. The V and J ends lost 6 bases and 4 bases, in that order; junction bases with no gene match: 4. The CDR3 has 13 amino acids. The germline V gene encodes CDR1 DFQATT and CDR2 SNEGSKA (reference sequence). CDR3 in amino acids: CSAEREGADTQYF. DNA of the CDR3: TGCAGTGCCGAGCGGGAGGGCGCAGATACGCAGTATTTT.

The V call is TRBV9, the J call TRBJ1-4; D is unresolved. The CDR3 spans 15 residues. CDR1 and CDR2 (germline): SGDLS, YYNGEE. Trimming took off 3 bases at V and 0 bases at J, with 9 bases between the two ends. The CDR3 DNA reads TGTGCCAGCAGCGCAGACGGGTCAACTAATGAAAAACTGTTTTTT. Its protein product is CASSADGSTNEKLFF.

The chain joins TRBV20-1 to TRBJ1-2, with a tentative D call TRBD1 (5 bases). V lost 0 bases and J 4 bases, leaving 15 bases between the germline ends. Germline CDR1 DFQATT, CDR2 SNEGSKA (reference sequence). The CDR3 runs to 15 residues. CDR3 nucleotides: TGCAGTGCTAGAGAGACCAGGGCGGAGGTCTATGGCTACACCTTC. It specifies CSARETRAEVYGYTF.

This clonotype was seen a single time. The chain recombines TRBV19 with TRBJ2-7; no clear D. Between the trimmed V and J ends, which lost 3 bases and 5 bases, there was a span of 8 bases. This CDR3 spans 12 amino acids. Looked up from germline, CDR1 is LNHDA and CDR2 is SQIVND (reference sequence). The CDR3 DNA sequence: TGTGCCAGTAGTATGGCCAGGCACGAGCAGTACTTC. Translation: CASSMARHEQYF.

Turning to this clonotype: A junction end diverges from the germline sequence, so it may reflect a read error. The V and J genes are TRBV2 and TRBJ1-2; 8 nucleotides match TRBD1. Germline V lookup: CDR1 SNHLY, CDR2 FYNNEI. The CDR3 loop spans 16 amino acids. The CDR3 bases are TGCGCCAGCAGTGCTTCGGATCGGACAGGGAACTATGGCTACACCTTC. Translation gives CASSASDRTGNYGYTF. Variable domain in full (rest from reference TRBV2 and TRBJ1-2): EPEVTQTPSHQVTQMGQEVILRCVPISNHLYFYWYRQILGQKVEFLVSFYNNEISEKSEIFDDQFSVERPDGSNFTLKIRSTKLEDSAMYFCASSASDRTGNYGYTFGSGTRLTVV.

The CDR3 is CASSYSIRGASLTQYF. The CDR3, as DNA: TGTGCCAGCAGTTACTCGATTCGGGGGGCGTCGTTGACGCAGTATTTT. This chain links TRBV6-2 or TRBV6-3 with TRBJ2-3; D is perhaps TRBD2 (7 bases). The CDR3 runs 16 residues. The germline gives CDR1 MNHEY, CDR2 SVGEGT. V was cut by 0 bases and J by 9 bases, with 19 bases left in between.

This CDR3 is CASTWMSSYNSPLHF. In DNA, the CDR3 is TGCGCCAGCACCTGGATGAGCTCCTATAATTCACCCCTCCACTTT. The genes are TRBV5-1 and TRBJ1-6; no clear D gene. Germline V gene lookup returns CDR1 SGHRS and CDR2 YFSETQ. The CDR3 runs to 15 residues. V lost 6 bases, J lost 0 bases, and 10 bases lay in between.

The rearrangement uses TRBV20-1 and TRBJ2-7; perhaps TRBD1 as D (6 bases). The V gene's germline CDR1 is DFQATT and CDR2 SNEGSKA (reference sequence). The ends were cut back, 1 base at V and 2 bases at J, with 15 bases in the middle. This CDR3 has 15 residues. The CDR3 sequence is CSARARTVDPYEQYF. DNA of the CDR3: TGCAGTGCTAGAGCCAGGACAGTGGATCCCTACGAGCAGTACTTC.

The chain uses TRBV4-1 and TRBJ2-7, with D possibly TRBD1 on 6 matching bases. Germline V gene sequence: CDR1 MGHRA, CDR2 YSYEKL. This CDR3 is built from 15 residues. V was trimmed by 1 base and J by 4 bases, leaving 14 bases between them. CDR3 residues: CASSQAGDTSYEQYF. The CDR3 DNA reads TGCGCCAGCAGCCAAGCTGGGGACACTTCTTACGAGCAGTACTTC.

The rearrangement links TRBV7-8 to TRBJ2-3; D unresolved. Looked up from germline, CDR1 is SGHVS and CDR2 is FQNEAQ. V lost 3 bases to trimming and J lost 5 bases, with 21 bases between them. The CDR3 totals 17 residues. The CDR3 loop reads CASSFPLSAYAEDTQYF. The CDR3 DNA follows: TGTGCCAGCAGCTTCCCCCTCTCCGCGTACGCTGAAGATACGCAGTATTTT.

V usage is TRBV19 and J usage is TRBJ1-3; D is possibly TRBD1 (5 bases). Trimming removed 4 bases from V and 2 bases from J, with 6 bases in between. Germline CDR1 LNHDA, CDR2 SQIVND (reference sequence). The CDR3 sequence is 13 residues long. CDR3 nucleotides: TGTGCCAGTAGTACAGGGCCTGGAAACACCATATATTTT. Its translation is CASSTGPGNTIYF.

Note on this clonotype: Mismatch with germline at one junction end may stem from a read error. The J gene is TRBJ1-6, the V gene TRBV27; TRBD1 might be the D (6 bases). The CDR3 consists of 17 residues. Germline-derived CDR1 and CDR2 are MNHEY and SMNVEV (reference sequence). CDR3 bases: TGTGCCAACAGTCCCTCAGGGGTTCACTCCTATAATTCGCCCCTCCACTTT. It translates to CANSPSGVHSYNSPLHF.

V usage is TRBV7-8 and J usage is TRBJ2-7, with 10 bases identical to TRBD1. The CDR3 has 15 residues. Trimming took 6 bases from V and 3 from J; bases not matched to a gene: 8. Germline V gene data show CDR1 as SGHVS and CDR2 as FQNEAQ. This CDR3 reads CASSQDRGFLYEQYF. The CDR3, as DNA: TGTGCCAGCAGTCAGGACAGGGGGTTCCTCTACGAGCAGTACTTC.

This clonotype was observed a few times. V and J are TRBV10-3 and TRBJ1-5, with TRBD1 identical over 7 bases. J gave up 2 bases and V 2 bases, and 6 bases lay outside the gene matches. CDR1 ENHRY and CDR2 SYGVKD come from the germline V gene. The CDR3 covers 16 residues. The CDR3 DNA reads TGTGCCATCAGTGAGAGGAACGGACAGGGCAATCAGCCCCAGCATTTT. This encodes CAISERNGQGNQPQHF.

The chain joins TRBV20-1 to TRBJ1-6; no definite D call. CDR3 size: 12 residues. Trimming removed 3 bases from V and 7 bases from J, with 7 bases in between. CDR1 DFQATT and CDR2 SNEGSKA come from the germline V gene (reference sequence). The CDR3 DNA sequence: TGCAGTGCTAGTCTGGTAAATTCACCCCTCCACTTT. Encoded protein: CSASLVNSPLHF.

The chain joins TRBV15 to TRBJ2-3, with 9 bases identical to TRBD2. V lost 0 bases and J lost 4; bases outside the gene matches: 2. Germline CDR1 LNHNV, CDR2 YYDKDF (reference sequence). This CDR3 region has 15 residues. The CDR3 sequence: CATSRDSGGADTQYF. The CDR3 region has the DNA TGTGCCACCAGCAGAGATAGCGGGGGCGCAGATACGCAGTATTTT. Supplemented by reference TRBV15 and TRBJ2-3, the full variable domain reads DAMVIQNPRYQVTQFGKPVTLSCSQTLNHNVMYWYQQKSSQAPKLLFHYYDKDFNNEADTPDNFQSRRPNTSFCFLDIRSPGLGDTAMYLCATSRDSGGADTQYFGPGTRLTVL.

The J gene is TRBJ1-1, the V gene TRBV20-1; TRBD1 is a possible D gene (6 bases). This CDR3 is 14 amino acids long. Trimming stripped 3 bases from V and 6 bases from J, with 17 bases between. Germline CDR1 and CDR2: DFQATT and SNEGSKA (reference sequence). CDR3 amino acids: CSARKQGVLAEAFF. CDR3 nucleotides: TGCAGTGCTAGGAAACAGGGAGTTCTGGCTGAAGCTTTCTTT.

The rearrangement uses TRBV7-3 and TRBJ2-7; unclear D gene. The V end lost 5 bases, the J end lost 5 bases, and 13 bases lay between the germline ends. The CDR3 contains 13 residues. Germline assignment: CDR1 SGHTA and CDR2 FQGTGA. CDR3 region: CASSRLVGDEQYF. CDR3 nucleotide sequence: TGTGCCAGCAGCAGGCTAGTGGGCGACGAGCAGTACTTC.

This clonotype was found a few times. The J gene is TRBJ2-1, the V gene TRBV15; 8 bases match TRBD1. V lost 4 bases and J lost 11; bases outside the gene matches: 4. The CDR3 is 12 amino acids. Germline V gene lookup returns CDR1 LNHNV and CDR2 YYDKDF (reference sequence). The chain's CDR3 is CATSTGGGQQFF. The CDR3 DNA reads TGTGCCACCAGCACAGGGGGCGGACAGCAGTTCTTC.

The chain uses TRBV7-2 and TRBJ1-2, with D perhaps TRBD1 (5 bases). Trimming left V 2 bases short and J 0 bases short, with 16 bases between. This CDR3 region has 17 residues. From germline, CDR1 is SGHTA and CDR2 FQGNSA. The CDR3 DNA reads TGTGCCAGCAGCTTATATTTGGGCAGGGACTCTAACTATGGCTACACCTTC. It translates to CASSLYLGRDSNYGYTF.

This chain uses TRBV29-1 with TRBJ2-1; no reliable D call. The germline CDR1 and CDR2 sequences are SQVTM and ANQGSEA. Trimming cost V 4 bases and J 5 bases, with 6 bases left between them. The CDR3 contains 11 residues. The CDR3 here is CSVAANNEQFF. In nucleotides, the CDR3 is TGCAGCGTTGCCGCAAACAATGAGCAGTTCTTC.

This clonotype has just a few counts. The V and J genes are TRBV15 and TRBJ2-7; TRBD2 matches at 10 bases. Germline V gene lookup returns CDR1 LNHNV and CDR2 YYDKDF (reference sequence). Trimming cost V 3 bases and J 4 bases; bases outside gene matches: 12. This CDR3 region has 17 residues. The CDR3 DNA sequence: TGTGCCACCAGCAGGTTCCTCAGCGGGAGGGCCTCTTACGAGCAGTACTTC. Protein sequence: CATSRFLSGRASYEQYF.

V gene TRBV7-8 combines with J gene TRBJ1-6; D is uncertain. The CDR3 sequence is 14 residues long. From germline, CDR1 is SGHVS and CDR2 FQNEAQ. The V gene lost 2 bases and the J gene lost 12 bases, with 14 bases spanning the gap. In DNA, the CDR3 is TGTGCCAGCAGCTTAACGACGGAGATTCAACCCCTCCACTTT. Its translation: CASSLTTEIQPLHF.

The J gene is TRBJ2-3, the V gene TRBV5-1, with D tentatively TRBD1 (6 bases). This CDR3 contains 15 residues. V lost 4 bases and J 6 bases, leaving 18 bases between the germline ends. Germline CDR1 and CDR2: SGHRS and YFSETQ. CDR3 in amino acids: CASSQETGAGDTQYF. The CDR3, as DNA: TGCGCCAGCAGCCAAGAGACAGGAGCAGGCGATACGCAGTATTTT.

V usage is TRBV6-4 and J usage is TRBJ2-5; 10 bases are a match to TRBD2. V was clipped by 9 bases and J by 4 bases; unmatched bases: 11. The CDR3 loop spans 15 amino acids. The germline V gene encodes CDR1 MRHNA and CDR2 SNTAGT. The CDR3 DNA is TGTGCCAGGGCTAGCGGGGGACTAGAGTCAGAGACCCAGTACTTC. Residues: CARASGGLESETQYF.

The chain links TRBV2 to TRBJ2-7; weak D call: TRBD1 (6 bases). V gave up 4 bases and J gave up 2 bases, with 27 bases separating them. Looked up from germline, CDR1 is SNHLY and CDR2 is FYNNEI. The length of the CDR3 is 19 residues. As DNA, the CDR3 is TGTGCCAGCAGTGGGTCGTTAGCGCGTACAGGGACCGTTACCTACGAGCAGTACTTC. Its translation: CASSGSLARTGTVTYEQYF.

This clonotype was seen a handful of times. This sequence joins TRBV7-9 and TRBJ2-1; 7 bases match TRBD1. The CDR3 spans 18 residues. Germline V gives CDR1 SEHNR, CDR2 FQNEAQ (reference sequence). V gave up 1 base and J gave up 5 bases; unmatched junction bases: 14. The CDR3 sequence: CASSLEAGRGTVDNEQFF. In DNA, the CDR3 is TGTGCCAGCAGCTTAGAGGCAGGGCGAGGGACAGTGGACAATGAGCAGTTCTTC.

This clonotype is a singleton in its sample. The chain combines TRBV20-1 with TRBJ2-5; no definite D call. CDR1 and CDR2 (germline): DFQATT, SNEGSKA (reference sequence). The V and J ends lost 3 bases and 4 bases respectively, with 3 bases between them. The CDR3 extends over 10 amino acids. The CDR3 DNA is TGCAGTGCTAGGTTAGAGACCCAGTACTTC. It is translated as CSARLETQYF.

The CDR3 DNA follows: TGTGCCAGTAGGACGGGGGGCTCACCCCTCCACTTT. Amino acid sequence: CASRTGGSPLHF. V and J are TRBV2 and TRBJ1-6; TRBD1 is a possible D gene (6 bases). This CDR3 is 12 amino acids long. Trimming left V 9 bases short and J 10 bases short, with 13 bases between. Germline V gene data show CDR1 as SNHLY and CDR2 as FYNNEI.

The CDR3 sequence: CASSFYSNQPQHF. The CDR3 bases are TGTGCCAGCAGTTTCTATAGCAATCAGCCCCAGCATTTT. The V and J genes are TRBV6-5 and TRBJ1-5, with D unresolved. V was shortened by 4 bases and J by 0 bases, with 4 bases between the two germline ends. CDR1 MNHEY and CDR2 SVGAGI come from the germline V gene. The CDR3 is made up of 13 amino acids.